Presented here are 21 T cell receptor beta chains from one specimen sequenced in a study of cytomegalovirus exposure and HLA in healthy donors. The primer mix had 60 Vbeta and 13 Jbeta primers. The protocol was immunoSEQ multiplex PCR, while the TCRdb copy is restricted to in-frame clones and leaves out a portion. The sample yields approximately 150,000 clones, roughly three quarters seen once. Specimen: PBMCs. These receptors were obtained from a human donor in good health.

This clone was seen just once. The V gene is TRBV28, the J gene TRBJ1-1; D remains ambiguous. The CDR3 covers 12 residues. The ends were cut back, 6 bases at V and 3 bases at J, with 8 bases in the middle. Germline CDR1 MDHEN, CDR2 SYDVKM. CDR3 DNA sequence: TGTGCCAGCAGATTGCGGGACACTGAAGCTTTCTTT. It encodes CASRLRDTEAFF. Drawing the rest from reference TRBV28 and TRBJ1-1, the complete variable domain is DVKVTQSSRYLVKRTGEKVFLECVQDMDHENMFWYRQDPGLGLRLIYFSYDVKMKEKGDIPEGYSVSREKKERFSLILESASTNQTSMYLCASRLRDTEAFFGQGTRLTVV.

This chain uses TRBV5-8 with TRBJ2-5, with 10 nucleotides matching TRBD2. Per germline, CDR1 SGHTS and CDR2 YDEGEE. The CDR3 length is 17 residues. Trimming cost V 0 bases and J 2 bases; bases outside gene matches: 7. The CDR3: CASSLVPLAGIQETQYF. The DNA for the CDR3 is TGTGCCAGCAGCTTGGTCCCACTAGCGGGAATACAAGAGACCCAGTACTTC.

This clone came up a few times. The chain links TRBV7-2 to TRBJ2-5; 9 bases match TRBD2. Looked up from germline, CDR1 is SGHTA and CDR2 is FQGNSA. CDR3 length: 15 residues. J was trimmed by 5 bases and V by 3 bases; bases with no gene match: 7. The CDR3 protein is CASSFPSGKSETQYF. The CDR3 nucleotides are TGTGCCAGCAGCTTTCCTAGCGGGAAGAGTGAGACCCAGTACTTC.

This clone was seen a single time. The J gene is TRBJ2-2, the V gene TRBV7-8, with TRBD1 matching 7 bases. The CDR3 extends over 15 amino acids. V shed 0 bases, J shed 7 bases, and the junction held 5 bases outside the gene matches. The germline V gene has CDR1 SGHVS and CDR2 FQNEAQ. CDR3 residues: CASSLAWDSYGELFF. For the CDR3, the DNA is TGTGCCAGCAGCTTAGCCTGGGACAGCTACGGGGAGCTGTTTTTT.

This clone was detected once. The junction does not match germline at one end; this may be a read error. This chain uses TRBV5-6 with TRBJ1-2; D unclear. The germline gives CDR1 SGHDT, CDR2 YYEEEE. This CDR3 is 11 amino acids long. The CDR3, as DNA: TGTGCCAGCAGCTTGGACAGAGTCTACCCCTTC. It codes for CASSLDRVYPF.

The chain combines TRBV10-3 with TRBJ1-5, with TRBD1 matching over 7 bases. The ends lost 5 bases at V and 7 bases at J; junction bases unmatched: 8. From germline, CDR1 is ENHRY and CDR2 SYGVKD. CDR3 length: 14 amino acids. The DNA for the CDR3 is TGTGCCATCAGTACTGTGACAGGGAGCCAGCCCCAGCATTTT. It is translated as CAISTVTGSQPQHF.

The chain recombines TRBV4-2 with TRBJ2-5; 9 nucleotides match TRBD2. The CDR3 sequence is 16 residues long. The J segment lost 3 bases and the V segment lost 1 base, leaving 6 bases of the junction unmatched. From germline, CDR1 is LGHNA and CDR2 YNFKEQ. The CDR3 DNA reads TGTGCCAGCAGCCAAGGGGGACTAGCCAGGGAAGAGACCCAGTACTTC. This codes for CASSQGGLAREETQYF.

V is TRBV4-1 and J is TRBJ2-7; the match to TRBD2 covers 8 bases. The germline CDR1 and CDR2 sequences are MGHRA and YSYEKL. The length of the CDR3 is 14 residues. J was trimmed by 4 bases and V by 4 bases; bases with no gene match: 6. CDR3 region: CASSPQREQYEQYF. CDR3 DNA sequence: TGCGCCAGCAGCCCACAGCGGGAGCAGTACGAGCAGTACTTC.

This chain uses TRBV18 with TRBJ1-3, with D maybe TRBD1 (6 bases). Trimming shortened V by 1 base and J by 0 bases, and 22 bases separated the two germline ends. The V gene's germline CDR1 is KGHSH and CDR2 LQKENI. The CDR3 totals 20 residues. The CDR3 loop reads CASSPLSLQRTDSSGNTIYF. The CDR3 DNA reads as TGTGCCAGCTCACCACTGTCCCTCCAACGGACAGACTCCTCTGGAAACACCATATATTTT.

The chain uses TRBV27 and TRBJ2-7, with 7 bases matching TRBD1. The V gene end was trimmed by 5 bases and the J gene end by 2 bases; junction bases not matched to a gene: 6. Germline-derived CDR1 and CDR2 are MNHEY and SMNVEV (reference sequence). The CDR3 length is 14 residues. The CDR3, as DNA: TGTGCCAGCAGTATGACAGGGCAAACCTACGAGCAGTACTTC. Translation: CASSMTGQTYEQYF.

This sequence joins TRBV5-4 and TRBJ2-3; D remains unclear. Deletions cut 1 base from V and 2 bases from J, with 5 bases between. CDR1 is SGHNT and CDR2 is YYREEE in the germline V gene (reference sequence). This CDR3 spans 13 amino acids. The CDR3 nucleotides read TGTGCCAGCAGCTTGAAACTCACAGATACGCAGTATTTT. This codes for CASSLKLTDTQYF. Filled out from reference TRBV5-4 and TRBJ2-3, the complete variable domain reads ETGVTQSPTHLIKTRGQQVTLRCSSQSGHNTVSWYQQALGQGPQFIFQYYREEENGRGNFPPRFSGLQFPNYSSELNVNALELDDSALYLCASSLKLTDTQYFGPGTRLTVL.

This chain joins TRBV5-1 and TRBJ2-1; TRBD1 might be the D (5 bases). The CDR3 sequence is 17 residues long. Trimming cost V 2 bases and J 6 bases, with 21 bases left between them. CDR1 is SGHRS and CDR2 is YFSETQ in the germline V gene. The chain's CDR3 is CASSFDFRAGMSNEQFF. The DNA for the CDR3 is TGCGCCAGCAGCTTTGATTTTCGGGCAGGGATGAGCAATGAGCAGTTCTTC.

The chain carries TRBV6-1 and TRBJ2-5; D gene unclear. Trimming left V 5 bases short and J 4 bases short, with 14 bases between. This CDR3 is 14 amino acids long. Germline assignment: CDR1 MNHNS and CDR2 SASEGT. The CDR3: CASSWKDRGETQYF. As DNA, the CDR3 is TGTGCCAGCAGTTGGAAAGACCGAGGAGAGACCCAGTACTTC.

This clone was recorded once. The chain carries TRBV5-1 and TRBJ2-3, with 8 nucleotides matching TRBD2. The germline V gene has CDR1 SGHRS and CDR2 YFSETQ. CDR3 length equals 13 residues. V was clipped by 6 bases and J by 8 bases; unmatched bases: 8. In DNA form, the CDR3 reads TGCGCCAGCACAACGGGAGGGGAAGGTACGCAGTATTTT. It is translated as CASTTGGEGTQYF.

V and J are TRBV5-6 and TRBJ1-1, with no clear D. V was cut by 2 bases and J by 0 bases, with 11 bases left in between. There are 15 residues in the CDR3. CDR1 and CDR2 (germline): SGHDT, YYEEEE. The CDR3 DNA sequence: TGTGCCAGCAGCTTCTCGACAATAATGAACACTGAAGCTTTCTTT. Translated, it gives CASSFSTIMNTEAFF.

This clone was detected only a few times. The V gene is TRBV4-3, the J gene TRBJ2-2, with D unclear. The germline V gene encodes CDR1 LGHNA and CDR2 YSLEER. The CDR3 is 13 residues long. The V end was cut by 1 base, the J end by 6 bases, with 6 bases between. The CDR3, as DNA: TGCGCCAGCAGCCAAGTGGAGTCCGGGGAGCTGTTTTTT. Translating gives CASSQVESGELFF.

The CDR3 sequence is CAWKFDGYTF. In DNA form, the CDR3 reads TGTGCCTGGAAATTCGATGGCTACACCTTC. V gene TRBV30 combines with J gene TRBJ1-2; D is uncertain. The germline V gene encodes CDR1 GTSNPN and CDR2 SVGIG (reference sequence). This CDR3 has 10 amino acids. V dropped 4 bases and J dropped 6 bases, with 6 bases sitting between them.

V usage is TRBV6-1 and J usage is TRBJ2-3, with 8 bases fitting TRBD2. The CDR3 spans 15 residues. J was trimmed by 2 bases and V by 2 bases; bases with no gene match: 3. Germline V lookup: CDR1 MNHNS, CDR2 SASEGT. The CDR3 DNA is TGTGCCAGCAGTGAAACTAGCGGTTACACAGATACGCAGTATTTT. Residues: CASSETSGYTDTQYF.

The gene calls are TRBV18 and TRBJ2-3, with 9 bases lining up with TRBD2. With V trimmed by 5 bases and J by 2 bases, 8 bases remained unmatched. The CDR3 runs to 16 residues. Per germline, CDR1 KGHSH and CDR2 LQKENI. CDR3 residues: CASSTLAGPPTDTQYF. CDR3 in DNA: TGTGCCAGCTCAACTCTAGCGGGGCCCCCCACAGATACGCAGTATTTT.

The chain combines TRBV6-5 with TRBJ2-1; tentatively, D is TRBD1 (6 bases). V lost 6 bases and J 4 bases, leaving 13 bases between the germline ends. The CDR3 runs to 14 residues. The germline gives CDR1 MNHEY, CDR2 SVGAGI. CDR3 sequence reads: CASSFRDTYNEQFF. The CDR3 DNA reads TGTGCCAGCAGCTTCCGGGACACATACAATGAGCAGTTCTTC.

The chain joins TRBV30 to TRBJ1-5; TRBD1 matches at 8 bases. CDR1 GTSNPN and CDR2 SVGIG come from the germline V gene (reference sequence). The CDR3 extends over 14 amino acids. Trimming at V came to 3 bases and at J to 7 bases, leaving 8 bases not matched to a gene. The CDR3 sequence: CAWSRGQGGQPQHF. The CDR3 nucleotides read TGTGCCTGGAGCAGGGGGCAGGGAGGACAGCCCCAGCATTTT.